Presented here are 4 T cell receptor beta chains from one specimen sequenced in a study of lymphopenia after photon versus proton radiotherapy. The method was immunoSEQ multiplex PCR; TCRdb's version includes in-frame clones alone and lacks a portion of them. The table shows 55,000 to 70,000 clones, with around 93% occurring only once. The specimen comprised peripheral blood, sampled from a patient treated with photon-based radiotherapy. The source is a woman between 40 and 50 years old with cholangiocarcinoma.

V gene TRBV7-8 combines with J gene TRBJ2-6, with D unclear. The CDR3 runs 15 residues. The germline CDR1 and CDR2 sequences are SGHVS and FQNEAQ. V was clipped by 1 base and J by 0 bases, with 4 bases between them. CDR3 amino acids: CASSLGVSGANVLTF. Written as DNA, the CDR3 is TGTGCCAGCAGCTTAGGGGTCTCTGGGGCCAACGTCCTGACTTTC.

The rearrangement joins TRBV28 to TRBJ2-7, with unresolved D. Trimming removed 3 bases from V and 3 bases from J, with 12 bases in between. CDR1 and CDR2 from the germline V gene are MDHEN and SYDVKM. CDR3 length equals 14 residues. DNA for the CDR3: TGTGCCAGCAGTTTCCCTCCTGACTTCTACGAGCAGTACTTC. It encodes CASSFPPDFYEQYF.

V and J are TRBV6-5 and TRBJ2-7; tentatively, D is TRBD1 (6 bases). This CDR3 is 15 amino acids long. Deletions cut 4 bases from V and 2 bases from J, with 15 bases between. Germline loops: CDR1 MNHEY, CDR2 SVGAGI. Written as DNA, the CDR3 is TGTGCCAGCAGTTCCTCCGGGACATCCGCCTACGAGCAGTACTTC. The encoded protein is CASSSSGTSAYEQYF.

The rearrangement joins TRBV6-5 to TRBJ2-7; 7 bases map to TRBD1. The CDR3 is 15 residues long. Trimming at V came to 5 bases and at J to 5 bases, leaving 12 bases not matched to a gene. Germline CDR1 and CDR2: MNHEY and SVGAGI. The CDR3 loop is CASSPVYRGSHEQYF. In DNA, the CDR3 is TGTGCCAGCAGTCCGGTCTACAGGGGTTCACACGAGCAGTACTTC.